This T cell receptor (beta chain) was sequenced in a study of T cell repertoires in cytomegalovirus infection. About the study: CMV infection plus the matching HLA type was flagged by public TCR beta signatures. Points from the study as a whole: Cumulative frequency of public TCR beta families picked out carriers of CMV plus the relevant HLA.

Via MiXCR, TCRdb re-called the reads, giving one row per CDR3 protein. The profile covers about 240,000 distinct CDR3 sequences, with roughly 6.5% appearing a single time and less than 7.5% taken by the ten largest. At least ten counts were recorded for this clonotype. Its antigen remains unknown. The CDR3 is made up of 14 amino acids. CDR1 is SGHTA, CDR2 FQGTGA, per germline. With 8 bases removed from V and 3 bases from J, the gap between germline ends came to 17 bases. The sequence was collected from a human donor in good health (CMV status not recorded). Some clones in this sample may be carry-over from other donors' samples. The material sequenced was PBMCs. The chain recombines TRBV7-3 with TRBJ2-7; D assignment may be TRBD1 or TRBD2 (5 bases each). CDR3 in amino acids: CASSKRGQGYEQYF. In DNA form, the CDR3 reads TGTGCCAGCTCCAAACGGGGCCAGGGCTACGAGCAGTACTTC.